This record looks at one T cell receptor (beta chain) sequence and its context. Its specificity is not known. These data originate in a study of PD-1 blockade in mismatch repair-deficient tumors. General study results and limits: Tumor-resident clones, often undetectable pretreatment in blood, expanded then contracted after pembrolizumab.

The length of the CDR3 is 14 residues. The ends were cut back, 6 bases at V and 0 bases at J, with 12 bases in the middle. CDR1 and CDR2 from the germline V gene are SGHRS and YFSETQ. The method was immunoSEQ multiplex PCR; TCRdb's version includes in-frame clones alone and lacks a portion of them. The data contain about 51,000 clones, over 65% of them singletons. The sequence derives from an adult with mismatch repair-deficient cancer. The V call is TRBV5-1, the J call TRBJ1-1; perhaps TRBD1 as D (6 bases). The source material was peripheral blood, sampled 4 weeks after starting pembrolizumab. The CDR3 coding sequence is TGCGCCAGCAAGCCGGACAGCATGAACACTGAAGCTTTCTTT. It encodes CASKPDSMNTEAFF.